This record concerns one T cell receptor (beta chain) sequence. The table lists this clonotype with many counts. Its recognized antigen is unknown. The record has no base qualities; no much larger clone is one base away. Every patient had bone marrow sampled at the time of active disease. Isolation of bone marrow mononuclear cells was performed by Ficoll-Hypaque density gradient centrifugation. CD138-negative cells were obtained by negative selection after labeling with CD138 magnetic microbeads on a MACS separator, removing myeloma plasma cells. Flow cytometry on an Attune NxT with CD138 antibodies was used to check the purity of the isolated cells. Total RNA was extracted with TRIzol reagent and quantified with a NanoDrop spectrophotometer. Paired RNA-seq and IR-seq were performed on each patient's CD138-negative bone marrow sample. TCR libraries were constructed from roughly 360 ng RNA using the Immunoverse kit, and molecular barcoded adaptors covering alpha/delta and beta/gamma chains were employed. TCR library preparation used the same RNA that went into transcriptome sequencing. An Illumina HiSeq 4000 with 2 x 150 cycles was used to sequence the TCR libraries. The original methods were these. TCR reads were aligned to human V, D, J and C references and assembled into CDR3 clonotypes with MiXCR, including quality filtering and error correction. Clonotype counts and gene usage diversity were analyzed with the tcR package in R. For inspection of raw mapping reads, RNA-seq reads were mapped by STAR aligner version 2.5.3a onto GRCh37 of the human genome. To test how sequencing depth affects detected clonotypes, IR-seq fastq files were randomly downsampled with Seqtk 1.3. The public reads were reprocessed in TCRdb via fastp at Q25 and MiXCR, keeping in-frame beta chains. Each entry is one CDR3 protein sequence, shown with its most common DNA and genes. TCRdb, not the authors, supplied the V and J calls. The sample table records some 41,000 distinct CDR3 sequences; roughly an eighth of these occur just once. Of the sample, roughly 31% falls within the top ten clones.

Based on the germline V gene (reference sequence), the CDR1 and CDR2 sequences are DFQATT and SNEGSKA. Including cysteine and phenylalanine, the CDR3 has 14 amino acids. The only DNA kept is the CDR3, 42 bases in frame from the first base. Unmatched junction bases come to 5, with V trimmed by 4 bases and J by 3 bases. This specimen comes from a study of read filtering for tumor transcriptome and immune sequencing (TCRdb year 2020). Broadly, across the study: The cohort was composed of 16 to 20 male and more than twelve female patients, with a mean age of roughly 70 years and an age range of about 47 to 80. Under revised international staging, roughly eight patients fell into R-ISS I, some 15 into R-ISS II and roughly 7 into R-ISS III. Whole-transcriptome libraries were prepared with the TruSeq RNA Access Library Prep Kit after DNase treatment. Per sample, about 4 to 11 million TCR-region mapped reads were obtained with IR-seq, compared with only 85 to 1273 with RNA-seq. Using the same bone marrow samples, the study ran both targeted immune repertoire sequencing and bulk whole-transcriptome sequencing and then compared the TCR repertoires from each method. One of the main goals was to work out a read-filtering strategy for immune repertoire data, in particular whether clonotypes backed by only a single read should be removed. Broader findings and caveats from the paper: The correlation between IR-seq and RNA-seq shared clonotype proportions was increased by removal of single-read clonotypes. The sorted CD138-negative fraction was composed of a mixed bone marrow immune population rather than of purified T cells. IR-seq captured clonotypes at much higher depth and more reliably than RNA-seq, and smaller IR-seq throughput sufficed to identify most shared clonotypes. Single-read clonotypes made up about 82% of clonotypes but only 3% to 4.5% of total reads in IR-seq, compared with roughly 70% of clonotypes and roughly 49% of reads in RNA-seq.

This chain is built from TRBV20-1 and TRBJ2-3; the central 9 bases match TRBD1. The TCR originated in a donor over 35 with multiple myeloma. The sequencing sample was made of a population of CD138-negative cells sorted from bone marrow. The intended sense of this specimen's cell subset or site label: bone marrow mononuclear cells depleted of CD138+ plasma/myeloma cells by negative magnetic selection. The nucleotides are TGCAGTGCTATCCGGACAGGGGTGACAGATACGCAGTATTTT. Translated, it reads CSAIRTGVTDTQYF.